This entry lists 30 T cell receptor beta chains sequenced from one sample in a study of T-cell memory formation after mild COVID-19. TCRdb recomputed calls from the 5' RACE reads with MiXCR, one row per CDR3 protein. The profile shows roughly 450,000 distinct CDR3 sequences, 15% to 20% of them singletons. The sequencing input was PBMCs or a T cell subset sorted from them (not recorded which). The source is an adult woman who had mild COVID-19 (a few samples of this study predate the infection). Cell type and time point are not known.

This chain joins TRBV6-5 and TRBJ2-7; the D is unclear. Trimming shortened V by 0 bases and J by 0 bases, and 12 bases separated the two germline ends. The germline gives CDR1 MNHEY, CDR2 SVGAGI. The length of the CDR3 is 16 residues. CDR3 residues: CASSYSIGLSSYEQYF. CDR3 coding DNA: TGTGCCAGCAGTTACTCGATTGGGCTCAGCTCCTACGAGCAGTACTTC.

This chain connects TRBV7-6 to TRBJ1-1, with TRBD1 as a possible D gene (6 bases). The CDR3 is 16 residues long. V was shortened by 0 bases and J by 6 bases, with 17 bases between the two germline ends. Germline V lookup: CDR1 SGHVS, CDR2 FNYEAQ. CDR3 in amino acids: CASSLAWGDTAAEAFF. For the CDR3, the DNA is TGTGCCAGCAGCTTAGCTTGGGGGGACACGGCGGCTGAAGCTTTCTTT.

This clonotype turned up a few times. This chain joins TRBV4-1 and TRBJ2-3, with 9 nucleotides matching TRBD2. The CDR3 runs 17 residues. Germline V gene sequence: CDR1 MGHRA, CDR2 YSYEKL. Unmatched junction bases numbered 11, after V lost 4 bases and J lost 3 bases. CDR3 in DNA: TGCGCCAGCAGCCGCGGGGGGTCTAGCGGGGCAACAGATACGCAGTATTTT. As protein: CASSRGGSSGATDTQYF.

A single count supports this clonotype. The CDR3 nucleotides are TGTGCCTATGGGACTGCGAACACCGGGGAGCTGTTTTTT. This gives the protein CAYGTANTGELFF. The chain has TRBV30 and TRBJ2-2; the D gene is possibly TRBD2 (6 bases). The CDR3 length is 13 residues. Trimming took off 7 bases at V and 0 bases at J, with 9 bases between the two ends. Germline CDR1 is GTSNPN and CDR2 is SVGIG (reference sequence).

The J gene is TRBJ2-7, the V gene TRBV6-2 or TRBV6-3, with TRBD2 matching 10 bases. The CDR3 runs to 16 residues. Germline V gene lookup returns CDR1 MNHEY and CDR2 SVGEGT. V trimming: 0 bases; J trimming: 0 bases; junction bases outside the gene matches: 2. The CDR3 DNA sequence: TGTGCCAGCAGTTACTCGACTAGCGGGTTCTCCTACGAGCAGTACTTC. Its translation: CASSYSTSGFSYEQYF.

This chain links TRBV20-1 with TRBJ2-7, with TRBD2 as a possible D gene (5 bases). The CDR3 sequence is 15 residues long. In germline, CDR1 is DFQATT, CDR2 SNEGSKA (reference sequence). Trimming took off 0 bases at V and 0 bases at J, with 12 bases between the two ends. CDR3 DNA: TGCAGTGCTAGAGATACGGGGAGAGGCTCCTACGAGCAGTACTTC. Amino acid sequence: CSARDTGRGSYEQYF.

V and J are TRBV9 and TRBJ1-1, with D unclear. The CDR3 loop spans 11 amino acids. V lost 4 bases and J lost 4, with 5 bases in between. Germline-derived CDR1 and CDR2 are SGDLS and YYNGEE. CDR3 loop: CASSPSTEAFF. The CDR3 DNA reads as TGTGCCAGCAGCCCCAGCACTGAAGCTTTCTTT.

This clonotype showed up just a few times. The chain employs TRBV9 and TRBJ2-4; D not resolved. Trimming pared 4 bases from V and 6 bases from J, leaving 14 bases between. The CDR3 covers 14 residues. CDR1 and CDR2 (germline): SGDLS, YYNGEE. The CDR3: CASSPRLDSNIQYF. DNA of the CDR3: TGTGCCAGCAGCCCGCGACTGGATTCAAACATTCAGTACTTC.

The J gene is TRBJ2-5, the V gene TRBV7-9; TRBD1 agrees at 9 bases. In germline, CDR1 is SEHNR, CDR2 FQNEAQ (reference sequence). Germline trimming cut 5 bases from V and 4 bases from J; bases unmatched to any gene: 5. CDR3 size: 14 residues. The CDR3 sequence is CASSLRTGAETQYF. CDR3 in DNA: TGTGCCAGCAGCCTCCGGACAGGGGCAGAGACCCAGTACTTC.

The rearrangement uses TRBV20-1 and TRBJ2-3, with D possibly TRBD1 on 6 matching bases. The CDR3 runs to 12 residues. CDR1 and CDR2 (germline): DFQATT, SNEGSKA (reference sequence). V was shortened by 6 bases and J by 9 bases, with 16 bases between the two germline ends. CDR3 loop: CSAKAQGRTQYF. CDR3 nucleotide sequence: TGCAGTGCAAAAGCACAGGGACGGACGCAGTATTTT.

This clonotype was counted only a few times. V usage is TRBV7-3 and J usage is TRBJ2-7; 8 bases map to TRBD1. The CDR3 runs to 15 residues. Looked up from germline, CDR1 is SGHTA and CDR2 is FQGTGA. After removal of 7 bases from V and 2 bases from J, the junction contained 10 bases not matched to a gene. This CDR3 reads CASISTVDRAYEQYF. CDR3 coding DNA: TGTGCCAGCATTTCTACGGTGGACAGGGCCTACGAGCAGTACTTC.

This clonotype was counted only a few times. The chain couples TRBV20-1 to TRBJ2-2, with D possibly matching TRBD2 (5 bases). The CDR3 loop spans 13 amino acids. Germline V CDR1 and CDR2: DFQATT, SNEGSKA (reference sequence). Trimming shortened V by 6 bases and J by 5 bases, and 13 bases separated the two germline ends. The CDR3 coding sequence is TGCAGTGCCCGGGATAGACGAACCGGGGAGCTGTTTTTT. This sequence encodes CSARDRRTGELFF.

In this sample, this clonotype turned up a few times. The V call is TRBV7-9, the J call TRBJ2-1; TRBD2 matches 7 bases. The trim removed 4 bases at V and 10 bases at J, leaving 7 bases unmatched. CDR3 length: 13 residues. Germline V gives CDR1 SEHNR, CDR2 FQNEAQ (reference sequence). CDR3 coding DNA: TGTGCCAGCAGCTCCGGACTAGGTCGGGAGCAGTTCTTC. This sequence encodes CASSSGLGREQFF.

This clonotype was detected only a few times. The junction shows a germline mismatch at one end, possibly a read error. This chain uses TRBV29-1 with TRBJ1-1; unclear D gene. The CDR3 spans 14 residues. Germline values: CDR1 SQVTM, CDR2 ANQGSEA. This chain's CDR3 is CSVEDTIMNTEAFF. The CDR3 DNA reads as TGCAGCGTGGAAGACACGATCATGAACACTGAAGCTTTCTTT.

This clonotype has a count of ten or more. The rearrangement links TRBV12-3 or TRBV12-4 to TRBJ1-1, with TRBD1 matching 9 bases. The CDR3 spans 13 residues. J was trimmed by 6 bases and V by 3 bases; bases with no gene match: 2. CDR3 sequence: CASSFRTGAEAFF. The CDR3 DNA is TGTGCCAGCAGTTTCCGGACAGGGGCTGAAGCTTTCTTT.

The gene calls are TRBV18 and TRBJ2-1, with a weak D call TRBD2 (6 bases). The CDR3 is made up of 15 amino acids. CDR1 and CDR2 from the germline V gene are KGHSH and LQKENI. Trimming shortened V by 0 bases and J by 7 bases, and 13 bases separated the two germline ends. CDR3 sequence reads: CASSPPGGKVNEQFF. The CDR3 coding sequence is TGTGCCAGCTCACCACCGGGGGGTAAGGTGAATGAGCAGTTCTTC.

In its sample, this clonotype was seen a few times. The rearrangement links TRBV3-1 to TRBJ2-3, with D possibly matching TRBD2 (5 bases). Trimming removed 0 bases from V and 4 bases from J, with 8 bases in between. The germline gives CDR1 LGHDT, CDR2 YNNKEL (reference sequence). This CDR3 has 14 residues. The CDR3 DNA follows: TGTGCCAGCAGCCAAGAGGACTCCGCAGATACGCAGTATTTT. Amino acids: CASSQEDSADTQYF.

This chain uses TRBV20-1 with TRBJ2-7; 11 bases fit TRBD2. CDR1 and CDR2 (germline): DFQATT, SNEGSKA (reference sequence). The CDR3 contains 14 residues. The J segment lost 6 bases and the V segment lost 6 bases, leaving 10 bases of the junction unmatched. In nucleotides, the CDR3 is TGCAGTGCGGAACTAGCGGGAGACCGGGGCGAGCAGTACTTC. This sequence encodes CSAELAGDRGEQYF.

The chain employs TRBV20-1 and TRBJ1-6; D is ambiguous. The CDR3 extends over 14 amino acids. Germline V CDR1 and CDR2: DFQATT, SNEGSKA (reference sequence). The CDR3 loop is CGGLMSSYNSPLHF. In DNA, the CDR3 is TGCGGTGGACTGATGAGCTCCTATAATTCACCCCTCCACTTT.

This clonotype was detected a few times. CDR3 DNA: TGTGCCAGCAGCTCCCGGGACCCTGGGGGCTACACCTTC. This codes for CASSSRDPGGYTF. The J gene is TRBJ1-2, the V gene TRBV7-2, with D perhaps TRBD1 (5 bases). The CDR3 consists of 13 residues. Germline-derived CDR1 and CDR2 are SGHTA and FQGNSA. Trimming stripped 4 bases from V and 8 bases from J, with 14 bases between.

This clonotype was detected a few times. This chain uses TRBV9 with TRBJ2-3, with TRBD2 matching over 9 bases. The CDR3 runs to 15 residues. Germline CDR1 SGDLS, CDR2 YYNGEE. With 3 bases clipped from V and 5 bases from J, the junction kept 7 bases outside the gene matches. The CDR3 region has the DNA TGTGCCAGCAGCGCCGTAGCGGGAGTGCGAGATACGCAGTATTTT. Protein sequence: CASSAVAGVRDTQYF.

This clonotype was found many times. The rearrangement uses TRBV7-9 and TRBJ2-3; 7 nucleotides align to TRBD2. V lost 7 bases and J lost 1; bases outside the gene matches: 5. This CDR3 is built from 14 residues. Germline V gene lookup returns CDR1 SEHNR and CDR2 FQNEAQ (reference sequence). CDR3 nucleotides: TGTGCCAGCAACTCAGCGGGACGCACAGATACGCAGTATTTT. Amino acid sequence: CASNSAGRTDTQYF.

This clonotype has a handful of counts. The CDR3 region has the DNA TGTGCCAGCAGCCCCAGGAGCGGGGCCGGCTCCTACGAGCAGTACTTC. This sequence encodes CASSPRSGAGSYEQYF. The gene calls are TRBV7-2 and TRBJ2-7; TRBD2 matches at 7 bases. CDR1 and CDR2 (germline): SGHTA, FQGNSA. J gave up 0 bases and V 5 bases, and 10 bases lay outside the gene matches. The CDR3 sequence is 16 residues long.

This clonotype was seen only a few times. This chain links TRBV6-2 or TRBV6-3 with TRBJ1-2; 7 nucleotides match TRBD1. The CDR3 length is 17 residues. Per the germline V gene, CDR1 is MNHEY and CDR2 is SVGEGT. After removal of 6 bases from V and 3 bases from J, the junction contained 16 bases not matched to a gene. CDR3 in DNA: TGTGCCAGCAGACCAACCCTGAGGGACAGCGATTACTATGGCTACACCTTC. It is translated as CASRPTLRDSDYYGYTF.

This clonotype was detected only a few times. The chain couples TRBV5-1 to TRBJ2-1; 9 bases agree with TRBD2. The V gene end was trimmed by 4 bases and the J gene end by 4 bases; junction bases not matched to a gene: 9. Germline values: CDR1 SGHRS, CDR2 YFSETQ. The CDR3 sequence is 16 residues long. CDR3 nucleotides: TGCGCCAGCAGCCGGGGGCGGCTAGCGGGGTACAATGAGCAGTTCTTC. This translates into CASSRGRLAGYNEQFF. The full variable domain, rest sourced from reference TRBV5-1 and TRBJ2-1, is KAGVTQTPRYLIKTRGQQVTLSCSPISGHRSVSWYQQTPGQGLQFLFEYFSETQRNKGNFPGRFSGRQFSNSRSEMNVSTLELGDSALYLCASSRGRLAGYNEQFFGPGTRLTVL.

This clonotype was found many times. The chain recombines TRBV11-3 with TRBJ1-2; maybe TRBD1 (6 bases). The CDR3 extends over 14 amino acids. The V and J ends lost 4 bases and 0 bases respectively, with 9 bases between them. The V gene's germline CDR1 is SGHNT and CDR2 YENEEA. CDR3 sequence reads: CASSSRTANYGYTF. The CDR3 region has the DNA TGTGCCAGCAGCTCGAGGACAGCTAACTATGGCTACACCTTC.

The chain combines TRBV20-1 with TRBJ2-7, with 8 bases fitting TRBD1. CDR3 length: 14 amino acids. V trimming: 8 bases; J trimming: 5 bases; junction bases outside the gene matches: 14. CDR1 is DFQATT, CDR2 SNEGSKA, per germline (reference sequence). The CDR3 spells CSLTRGDRSNEQYF. In DNA form, the CDR3 reads TGCAGTCTAACGAGGGGGGACAGGAGTAACGAGCAGTACTTC.

This clonotype was seen more than once but under ten times. This chain connects TRBV24-1 to TRBJ1-2; 7 bases map to TRBD1. V dropped 7 bases and J dropped 8; count of bases not matched to a gene: 15. This CDR3 has 15 residues. Germline CDR1 KGHDR, CDR2 SFDVKD. As DNA, the CDR3 is TGTGCCACCAGCGCTACAGGGGAAAAGTTTCGGGGCTACACCTTC. Translating gives CATSATGEKFRGYTF.

Only a few counts were recorded for this clonotype. The chain couples TRBV5-1 to TRBJ2-1; TRBD1 aligns across 10 bases. Trimming removed 4 bases from V and 6 bases from J; junction bases left unmatched: 7. In germline, CDR1 is SGHRS, CDR2 YFSETQ. This CDR3 comprises 15 residues. CDR3: CASSLDRGRSNEQFF. The CDR3 bases are TGCGCCAGCAGCCTGGACAGGGGGAGGTCCAATGAGCAGTTCTTC.

This clonotype occurred a few times. This sequence joins TRBV24-1 and TRBJ1-5; 7 bases are shared with TRBD1. The CDR3 contains 15 residues. Germline-derived CDR1 and CDR2 are KGHDR and SFDVKD. V lost 2 bases, J lost 11 bases, and 11 bases stayed unmatched. The CDR3 region is CATSDSGQPLRAQHF. Here the CDR3 DNA reads TGTGCCACCAGTGATTCGGGACAGCCCCTACGGGCCCAGCATTTT.